What follows are 26 T cell receptor beta chains derived from one specimen sequenced in a study of regulatory T cells. Regarding the study as a whole: Regulatory T cells from CD3G-deficient patients were less diverse than autologous conventional CD4+ cells and control regulatory cells.

The PCR used 52 TRBV and 13 TRBJ primers. Libraries were prepared by immunoSEQ multiplex PCR; TCRdb keeps only in-frame clonotypes and omits some of them. Of about 4,000 clones detected, more than 90% appear once; the ten largest clones hold roughly 2.5%. Their antigens remain unidentified. The sequenced material came from CD4+ Tregs sorted from blood. These receptors were taken from a child aged 2-15 years with CD3G deficiency.

The V gene is TRBV6-1, the J gene TRBJ2-7; D assignment may be TRBD1 or TRBD2 (5 bases each). The germline V gene encodes CDR1 MNHNS and CDR2 SASEGT. Trimming took 6 bases from V and 6 from J, leaving 18 bases between them. The CDR3 covers 14 residues. The CDR3, as DNA: TGTGCCAGCAGGGGGGATAGTCGATATGGCGAGCAGTACTTC. It encodes CASRGDSRYGEQYF.

This clone was recorded once. The chain has TRBV6-1 and TRBJ1-5; D is undetermined. The V gene's germline CDR1 is MNHNS and CDR2 SASEGT. The ends were cut back, 5 bases at V and 7 bases at J, with 12 bases in the middle. The CDR3 extends over 13 amino acids. In nucleotides, the CDR3 is TGTGCCAGCAGTCCCTTCCCGGGGCAGCCCCAGCATTTT. This codes for CASSPFPGQPQHF.

CDR3 sequence (DNA): TGTGCCAGCAGGGTAGCGGGATTCAACACCGGGGAGCTGTTTTTT. As protein: CASRVAGFNTGELFF. The chain is built from TRBV28 and TRBJ2-2; 8 bases agree with TRBD2. The germline V gene has CDR1 MDHEN and CDR2 SYDVKM. The CDR3 spans 15 residues. V gave up 6 bases and J gave up 2 bases; unmatched junction bases: 5.

The V gene is TRBV6-1, the J gene TRBJ2-1; no reliable D call. Germline CDR1 and CDR2: MNHNS and SASEGT. The CDR3 contains 14 residues. Trimming pared 6 bases from V and 0 bases from J, leaving 9 bases between. CDR3 sequence (DNA): TGTGCCAGCAGCCGTTCGAGCTCCTACAATGAGCAGTTCTTC. It is translated as CASSRSSSYNEQFF.

This chain joins TRBV27 and TRBJ2-1; 12 bases map to TRBD2. V dropped 5 bases and J dropped 2; count of bases not matched to a gene: 7. The CDR3 sequence is 17 residues long. Germline V gene sequence: CDR1 MNHEY, CDR2 SMNVEV (reference sequence). The CDR3 loop reads CASSRTSGRFAYNEQFF. The DNA for the CDR3 is TGTGCCAGCAGTAGAACTAGCGGGAGGTTTGCCTACAATGAGCAGTTCTTC.

The rearrangement joins TRBV5-1 to TRBJ2-1; D unresolved. This CDR3 contains 14 residues. Germline loops: CDR1 SGHRS, CDR2 YFSETQ. Trimming shortened V by 0 bases and J by 3 bases, and 7 bases separated the two germline ends. CDR3 region: CASSLDPVYNEQFF. The CDR3 nucleotides are TGCGCCAGCAGCTTGGATCCAGTCTACAATGAGCAGTTCTTC.

The V and J genes are TRBV28 and TRBJ2-7; 8 bases align to TRBD1. The germline gives CDR1 MDHEN, CDR2 SYDVKM. Trimming at V came to 5 bases and at J to 7 bases, leaving 10 bases not matched to a gene. CDR3 length: 14 amino acids. As DNA, the CDR3 is TGTGCCAGCAGTCCGGGACAGGCTTCGGGGGAGCAGTACTTC. This encodes CASSPGQASGEQYF. Filled out from reference TRBV28 and TRBJ2-7, the complete variable domain reads DVKVTQSSRYLVKRTGEKVFLECVQDMDHENMFWYRQDPGLGLRLIYFSYDVKMKEKGDIPEGYSVSREKKERFSLILESASTNQTSMYLCASSPGQASGEQYFGPGTRLTVT.

The chain carries TRBV5-1 and TRBJ2-3, with 8 bases that match TRBD2. J gave up 6 bases and V 0 bases, and 6 bases lay outside the gene matches. Germline lookup yields CDR1 SGHRS and CDR2 YFSETQ. This CDR3 has 15 amino acids. The CDR3 DNA sequence: TGCGCCAGCAGCTTGGCCGGGTTAGCGGGGGATACGCAGTATTTT. It encodes CASSLAGLAGDTQYF.

The chain combines TRBV11-3 with TRBJ2-1, with a weak D call TRBD2 (5 bases). This CDR3 comprises 15 residues. CDR1 SGHNT and CDR2 YENEEA come from the germline V gene. V was shortened by 4 bases and J by 0 bases, with 10 bases between the two germline ends. CDR3 in DNA: TGTGCCAGCAGCTCGGACGGGGTCTCCTACAATGAGCAGTTCTTC. It encodes CASSSDGVSYNEQFF. Full variable domain (rest looked up from reference TRBV11-3 and TRBJ2-1): EAGVVQSPRYKIIEKKQPVAFWCNPISGHNTLYWYLQNLGQGPELLIRYENEEAVDDSQLPKDRFSAERLKGVDSTLKIQPAELGDSAVYLCASSSDGVSYNEQFFGPGTRLTVL.

The chain carries TRBV5-1 and TRBJ2-1, with 14 bases aligning to TRBD2. Germline V gives CDR1 SGHRS, CDR2 YFSETQ. Trimming cost V 4 bases and J 7 bases; bases outside gene matches: 1. This CDR3 contains 14 residues. The CDR3 DNA reads as TGCGCCAGCAGCGGGACTAGCGGGAGAAATGAGCAGTTCTTC. Its translation is CASSGTSGRNEQFF.

The rearrangement links TRBV10-3 to TRBJ2-3; D is uncertain. CDR3 size: 13 residues. The V and J ends lost 8 bases and 7 bases respectively, with 16 bases between them. Germline lookup yields CDR1 ENHRY and CDR2 SYGVKD. In DNA form, the CDR3 reads TGTGCCATCGCCAGGTCGCCCGAGAATACGCAGTATTTT. This sequence encodes CAIARSPENTQYF.

The V call is TRBV7-2, the J call TRBJ2-3; 7 bases are a match to TRBD1. The CDR3 length is 13 residues. Looked up from germline, CDR1 is SGHTA and CDR2 is FQGNSA. Trimming took 1 base from V and 8 from J; bases not matched to a gene: 3. In nucleotides, the CDR3 is TGTGCCAGCAGCTTAGGAGGGGGCGGTACGCAGTATTTT. Protein sequence: CASSLGGGGTQYF.

The gene calls are TRBV5-1 and TRBJ2-1; a weak D match, TRBD1 (5 bases). V was pared by 0 bases and J by 9 bases, with 13 bases between. Germline values: CDR1 SGHRS, CDR2 YFSETQ. There are 14 residues in the CDR3. As DNA, the CDR3 is TGCGCCAGCAGCTTGGGCTTCCACGACAGTGAGCAGTTCTTC. Protein product: CASSLGFHDSEQFF.

This clone was recorded a few times. J is TRBJ2-6 and V is TRBV5-1; no definite D call. Germline V gene data show CDR1 as SGHRS and CDR2 as YFSETQ. Trimming took 3 bases from V and 2 from J, leaving 0 bases between them. CDR3 size: 12 residues. The CDR3 loop reads CASSSGANVLTF. DNA of the CDR3: TGCGCCAGCAGCTCTGGGGCCAACGTCCTGACTTTC.

Regarding this clone: The junction and the germline gene differ at one end; a read error may be behind it. This rearrangement joins TRBV6-1 to TRBJ1-2, with D perhaps matching TRBD1 (5 bases). The germline CDR1 and CDR2 sequences are MNHNS and SASEGT. The CDR3 is 10 amino acids. CDR3 protein: CASSEEGFLF. The CDR3 coding sequence is TGTGCCAGCAGTGAAGAGGGGTTCCTCTTC.

The V call is TRBV6-1, the J call TRBJ2-1; the match to TRBD2 covers 9 bases. Germline V gene sequence: CDR1 MNHNS, CDR2 SASEGT. Germline trimming cut 4 bases from V and 2 bases from J; bases unmatched to any gene: 0. The CDR3 has 14 residues. CDR3 sequence reads: CASSGLAAYNEQFF. The CDR3 nucleotides read TGTGCCAGCAGTGGACTAGCGGCCTACAATGAGCAGTTCTTC.

Written as DNA, the CDR3 is TGTGCCAGCAGTGAAATGGGCGGGCTCACTGAAGCTTTCTTT. Translating gives CASSEMGGLTEAFF. The chain combines TRBV6-1 with TRBJ1-1; no reliable D call. Germline V gene sequence: CDR1 MNHNS, CDR2 SASEGT. The CDR3 length is 14 residues. V shed 2 bases and J shed 4 bases, with 11 bases lying between them.

The genes are TRBV5-1 and TRBJ2-7, with a tentative D call TRBD1 (6 bases). Germline CDR1 and CDR2: SGHRS and YFSETQ. This CDR3 contains 13 residues. V lost 2 bases to trimming and J lost 3 bases, with 9 bases between them. The CDR3 reads CASSLGQSYEQYF. In DNA form, the CDR3 reads TGCGCCAGCAGCTTAGGACAGAGCTACGAGCAGTACTTC.

The chain links TRBV6-1 to TRBJ1-4; 7 bases line up with TRBD1. This CDR3 has 14 amino acids. CDR1 and CDR2 (germline): MNHNS, SASEGT. The ends lost 4 bases at V and 8 bases at J; junction bases unmatched: 7. Here the CDR3 DNA reads TGTGCCAGCAGTGGGTACAGGGGTAGGGAAAAACTGTTTTTT. It encodes CASSGYRGREKLFF.

The chain recombines TRBV12-5 with TRBJ2-3, with 11 bases identical to TRBD1. CDR3 length: 14 amino acids. CDR1 LGHNT and CDR2 FRNRAP come from the germline V gene. Trimming cost V 6 bases and J 7 bases; bases outside gene matches: 6. CDR3 sequence (DNA): TGTGCTAGTGGCCCGTGGGACAGGGGGAATACGCAGTATTTT. Its protein is CASGPWDRGNTQYF.

This rearrangement joins TRBV5-1 to TRBJ2-1, with D possibly being TRBD2 (5 bases). Germline CDR1 SGHRS, CDR2 YFSETQ. V gave up 2 bases and J gave up 10 bases, with 13 bases separating them. The CDR3 runs to 13 residues. The CDR3 here is CASSFEGEGEQFF. In DNA, the CDR3 is TGCGCCAGCAGCTTCGAGGGAGAAGGAGAGCAGTTCTTC.

This clone was counted between two and nine times. This chain links TRBV6-1 with TRBJ2-1, with D perhaps TRBD1 (6 bases). V was trimmed by 11 bases and J by 0 bases, leaving 17 bases between them. The CDR3 is 15 residues long. From germline, CDR1 is MNHNS and CDR2 SASEGT. The DNA for the CDR3 is TGTGCCTCCAAGAGGGACACCGGCTCCTACAATGAGCAGTTCTTC. It translates to CASKRDTGSYNEQFF.

J is TRBJ2-7 and V is TRBV28; the match to TRBD2 covers 9 bases. The V segment lost 5 bases and the J segment 6 bases; nucleotides outside the gene matches: 11. The germline V gene encodes CDR1 MDHEN and CDR2 SYDVKM. The CDR3 has 15 residues. DNA for the CDR3: TGTGCCAGCAGTCCCCGGCTAGCGGGAAAAAGCGAGCAGTACTTC. It specifies CASSPRLAGKSEQYF.

The V and J genes are TRBV6-1 and TRBJ1-2, with D tentatively TRBD1 (5 bases). The ends were cut back, 6 bases at V and 3 bases at J, with 17 bases in the middle. CDR1 and CDR2 from the germline V gene are MNHNS and SASEGT. This CDR3 has 15 residues. The CDR3 sequence: CASSNSGTDHYGYTF. The CDR3 nucleotides read TGTGCCAGCAGCAATTCCGGGACGGATCACTATGGCTACACCTTC.

V is TRBV7-9 and J is TRBJ1-2, with D possibly TRBD1 on 6 matching bases. Trimming shortened V by 5 bases and J by 4 bases, and 11 bases separated the two germline ends. Germline CDR1 is SEHNR and CDR2 is FQNEAQ (reference sequence). The CDR3 consists of 13 residues. For the CDR3, the DNA is TGTGCCAGCAGCGAACAGGGCCCCTATGGCTACACCTTC. This gives the protein CASSEQGPYGYTF. The full variable domain, rest sourced from reference TRBV7-9 and TRBJ1-2, is DTGVSQNPRHKITKRGQNVTFRCDPISEHNRLYWYRQTLGQGPEFLTYFQNEAQLEKSRLLSDRFSAERPKGSFSTLEIQRTEQGDSAMYLCASSEQGPYGYTFGSGTRLTVV.

This chain connects TRBV28 to TRBJ2-1; D perhaps matches TRBD1 (5 bases). V shed 2 bases and J shed 6 bases, with 29 bases lying between them. The CDR3 totals 20 residues. From germline, CDR1 is MDHEN and CDR2 SYDVKM. CDR3 amino acids: CASSLSPRQGRVRPPNEQFF. CDR3 DNA sequence: TGTGCCAGCAGTTTAAGTCCCCGTCAGGGTAGAGTAAGACCCCCCAATGAGCAGTTCTTC.